Listed here are 5 T cell receptor beta chains from one sample, sequenced in a study of T cell therapy after organ transplantation (dated by TCRdb to about 2019). Preparation of the library involved the immunoSEQ multiplex PCR assay. Entries here come from immuneACCESS through TCRdb and include only in-frame sequences with V and J called. Some clones fail to appear in such tables; in the studies checked, an unresolved V gene covers under half of the shortfall, and the cause of the remainder is unknown. The sample table holds around 19,000 clones, of which roughly 84% were seen once. The top ten hold under 45% of the sample. No cognate antigen is known for these TCRs. The intended sense of this specimen's time point label: 20-29 weeks after completion of therapy. The sample consisted of CD8+ T cells from blood, taken after autologous CMV-specific T cell therapy. Receptor source: a human patient who had received a solid organ transplant and had CMV disease. After a transplant, the donor of the graft may account for some T cells.

This chain joins TRBV15 and TRBJ2-1, with D possibly TRBD2 on 5 matching bases. CDR1 is LNHNV and CDR2 is YYDKDF in the germline V gene (reference sequence). V lost 5 bases and J 4 bases, leaving 15 bases between the germline ends. There are 15 residues in the CDR3. The CDR3 DNA follows: TGTGCCACCAGCCCCGGGCTAGGAGGTTACAATGAGCAGTTCTTC. It specifies CATSPGLGGYNEQFF.

The CDR3 DNA reads as TGTGCCAGCAGTTTATTTGAGGGTGAGAATTCACCCCTCCACTTT. Translated, it gives CASSLFEGENSPLHF. The chain couples TRBV27 to TRBJ1-6; D remains unclear. This CDR3 has 15 amino acids. Germline V gene sequence: CDR1 MNHEY, CDR2 SMNVEV (reference sequence). V was pared by 1 base and J by 7 bases, with 11 bases between.

The chain uses TRBV7-3 and TRBJ2-3; 7 nucleotides line up with TRBD1. V shed 5 bases and J 0 bases; nucleotides not matched to a gene: 5. There are 15 residues in the CDR3. Germline assignment: CDR1 SGHTA and CDR2 FQGTGA. CDR3 protein: CASSQQGYSTDTQYF. The CDR3 DNA follows: TGTGCCAGCAGCCAACAGGGGTATAGCACAGATACGCAGTATTTT.

This chain links TRBV15 with TRBJ2-1; 7 positions match TRBD2. Germline loops: CDR1 LNHNV, CDR2 YYDKDF (reference sequence). CDR3 length: 14 residues. The V and J ends lost 1 base and 8 bases, in that order; junction bases with no gene match: 5. CDR3 sequence: CATSRVGGDDEQFF. The CDR3, as DNA: TGTGCCACCAGCAGAGTTGGGGGGGACGATGAGCAGTTCTTC.

The gene calls are TRBV4-3 and TRBJ2-7; TRBD1 is a possible D gene (5 bases). The germline CDR1 and CDR2 sequences are LGHNA and YSLEER. The CDR3 has 15 residues. V was shortened by 4 bases and J by 0 bases, with 13 bases between the two germline ends. CDR3 in DNA: TGCGCCAGCAGCCCCGCCGCGACAGTCTCCTACGAGCAGTACTTC. Translated, it gives CASSPAATVSYEQYF.